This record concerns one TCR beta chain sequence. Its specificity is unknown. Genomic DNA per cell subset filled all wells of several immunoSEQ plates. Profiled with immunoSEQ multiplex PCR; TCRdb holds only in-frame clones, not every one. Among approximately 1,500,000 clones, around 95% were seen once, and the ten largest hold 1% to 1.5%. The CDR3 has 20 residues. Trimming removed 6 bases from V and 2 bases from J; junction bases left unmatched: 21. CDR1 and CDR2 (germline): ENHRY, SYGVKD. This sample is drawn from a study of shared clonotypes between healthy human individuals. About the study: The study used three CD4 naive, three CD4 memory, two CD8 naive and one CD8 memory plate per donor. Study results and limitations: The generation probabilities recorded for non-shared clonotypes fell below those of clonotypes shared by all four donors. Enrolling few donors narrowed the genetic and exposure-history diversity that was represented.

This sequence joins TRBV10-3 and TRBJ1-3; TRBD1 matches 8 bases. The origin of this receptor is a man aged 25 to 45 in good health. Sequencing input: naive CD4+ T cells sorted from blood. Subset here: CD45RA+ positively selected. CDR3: CAISAFRDRTPLVPGNTIYF. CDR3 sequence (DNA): TGTGCCATCAGCGCGTTCCGGGACAGGACCCCCTTAGTTCCTGGAAACACCATATATTTT.